A single T cell receptor (beta chain) is shown here with its context. The antigen is unknown. The sample is drawn from a study of regulatory T cells in long-lasting Graves disease. General study points: Owing to a sample size that was small, accuracy may have been reduced. Persistent disease preferred TRBV28, TRBJ1-2 and TRBJ2-5; new disease, TRBV20-1 and TRBJ2-1. Persistent patients had a count of shared public clonotypes (over 2,500) that exceeded that of new patients (approximately 1,000).

Time point: newly diagnosed GD, antithyroid drugs for less than 3 months. After RNA was extracted from PBMCs, the TCR library was made from it. In building TCR beta libraries, iRepertoire HTBI primers were used together with Arm-PCR of CDR3 regions. Original methodology: Samples revealed roughly 62 TRBV and 11 to 15 TRBJ segments. TCRdb recomputed calls from the multiplex PCR reads with MiXCR, one row per CDR3 protein. The authors' filters were not applied to this entry. The data contain approximately 400,000 distinct CDR3 sequences, approximately 15% of them singletons. CDR1 and CDR2 (germline): SQVTM, ANQGSEA. The V and J ends lost 6 bases and 5 bases, in that order; junction bases with no gene match: 6. The CDR3 runs to 13 residues. Another study also made use of these data, one on T cells in Graves' hyperthyroidism and ophthalmopathy.

Specimen: peripheral blood mononuclear cells (PBMCs), collected at new diagnosis, from a patient treated with antithyroid drugs. The sequence derives from a woman in her thirties or forties with Graves disease. The gene calls are TRBV29-1 and TRBJ1-5; 8 bases map to TRBD1. CDR3: CSVRTGRDQPQHF. The CDR3 DNA reads as TGCAGCGTGCGGACAGGGAGGGATCAGCCCCAGCATTTT. Using reference TRBV29-1 and TRBJ1-5 for the parts outside the CDR3, the full variable domain is SAVISQKPSRDICQRGTSLTIQCQVDSQVTMMFWYRQQPGQSLTLIATANQGSEATYESGFVIDKFPISRPNLTFSTLTVSNMSPEDSSIYLCSVRTGRDQPQHFGDGTRLSIL.